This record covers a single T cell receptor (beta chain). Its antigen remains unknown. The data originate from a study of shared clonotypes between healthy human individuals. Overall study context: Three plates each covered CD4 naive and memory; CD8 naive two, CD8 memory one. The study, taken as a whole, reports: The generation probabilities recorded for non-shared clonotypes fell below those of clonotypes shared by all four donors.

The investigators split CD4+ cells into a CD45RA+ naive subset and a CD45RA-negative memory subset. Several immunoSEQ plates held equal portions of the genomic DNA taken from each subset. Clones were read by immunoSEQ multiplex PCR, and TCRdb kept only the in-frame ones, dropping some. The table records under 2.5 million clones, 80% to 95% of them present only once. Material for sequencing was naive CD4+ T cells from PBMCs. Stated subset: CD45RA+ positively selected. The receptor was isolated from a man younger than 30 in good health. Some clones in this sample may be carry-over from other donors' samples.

The CDR3 is CASSSIDRHYEQYF. In nucleotides, the CDR3 is TGTGCCAGTAGTAGTATCGACCGCCACTACGAGCAGTACTTC. V gene TRBV19 combines with J gene TRBJ2-7; D is undetermined. Germline V gene lookup returns CDR1 LNHDA and CDR2 SQIVND (reference sequence). The CDR3 has 14 residues. Trimming left V 4 bases short and J 3 bases short, with 13 bases between. Variable domain in full (rest from reference TRBV19 and TRBJ2-7): DGGITQSPKYLFRKEGQNVTLSCEQNLNHDAMYWYRQDPGQGLRLIYYSQIVNDFQKGDIAEGYSVSREKKESFPLTVTSAQKNPTAFYLCASSSIDRHYEQYFGPGTRLTVT.